Below are 32 T cell receptor beta chains sequenced from a single sample in a study of blood T cell repertoires in COVID-19. Measured with immunoSEQ multiplex PCR; TCRdb has only the in-frame clones, and not every one. The sample includes about 330,000 clones, around 85% of them seen just once. Sequencing was done on a sample of peripheral blood. Every receptor here comes from a human donor in a cohort sampled during active COVID-19.

J is TRBJ1-6 and V is TRBV4-2; possible D gene TRBD1, 5 bases. Germline V CDR1 and CDR2: LGHNA, YNFKEQ. The CDR3 spans 15 residues. Trimming shortened V by 3 bases and J by 10 bases, and 16 bases separated the two germline ends. This CDR3 is CASSQQGNGRSPLHF. In DNA, the CDR3 is TGTGCCAGCAGCCAGCAGGGAAATGGTCGATCACCCCTCCACTTT.

The CDR3 loop is CASRQSQGISSYEQYF. DNA for the CDR3: TGTGCCAGCCGACAATCACAGGGAATCTCCTCCTACGAGCAGTACTTC. This chain uses TRBV5-4 with TRBJ2-7; perhaps TRBD1 as D (6 bases). Trimming took 7 bases from V and 0 from J, leaving 20 bases between them. The CDR3 has 16 amino acids. From germline, CDR1 is SGHNT and CDR2 YYREEE (reference sequence).

The gene calls are TRBV15 and TRBJ2-7, with D tentatively TRBD2 (5 bases). This CDR3 spans 14 amino acids. The germline V gene encodes CDR1 LNHNV and CDR2 YYDKDF (reference sequence). Trimming took off 8 bases at V and 1 base at J, with 15 bases between the two ends. CDR3 sequence: CATGPTTLSYEQYF. CDR3 nucleotides: TGTGCCACCGGACCGACTACTCTATCCTACGAGCAGTACTTC.

The gene calls are TRBV7-8 and TRBJ2-1; 7 bases match TRBD2. In germline, CDR1 is SGHVS, CDR2 FQNEAQ. The junction had 3 bases not matched to a gene; V was cut back by 0 bases and J by 4 bases. CDR3 length: 15 residues. The CDR3 is CASSLAGTIYNEQFF. CDR3 sequence (DNA): TGTGCCAGCAGCTTAGCCGGGACTATATACAATGAGCAGTTCTTC.

The J gene is TRBJ2-7, the V gene TRBV3-1 (or the pseudogene TRBV3-2); no clear D gene. The V end lost 4 bases, the J end lost 7 bases, and 11 bases lay between the germline ends. Germline V CDR1 and CDR2: LGHDT, YNNKEL (reference sequence). This CDR3 contains 12 residues. For the CDR3, the DNA is TGTGCCAGCAGCCCCGGTTACCGGGAGCAGTACTTC. It codes for CASSPGYREQYF.

This rearrangement joins TRBV6-2 or TRBV6-3 to TRBJ1-1, with D maybe TRBD1 (6 bases). Trimming cost V 3 bases and J 5 bases, with 16 bases left between them. Germline V gives CDR1 MNHEY, CDR2 SVGEGT. The CDR3 runs to 15 residues. CDR3: CASSYNLGRGTEAFF. Here the CDR3 DNA reads TGTGCCAGCAGTTATAACCTAGGGAGGGGGACTGAAGCTTTCTTT.

The chain has TRBV5-5 and TRBJ2-3; tentatively, D is TRBD2 (7 bases). The CDR3 contains 14 residues. The ends were cut back, 0 bases at V and 4 bases at J, with 9 bases in the middle. The germline V gene has CDR1 SGHKS and CDR2 YYEKEE (reference sequence). In DNA, the CDR3 is TGTGCCAGCAGCTTGGTAGGGGGGGCAGATACGCAGTATTTT. This encodes CASSLVGGADTQYF.

The chain links TRBV5-5 to TRBJ1-6; D unresolved. Germline CDR1 reads SGHKS; CDR2 reads YYEKEE (reference sequence). This CDR3 is 13 amino acids long. Trimming left V 2 bases short and J 7 bases short, with 7 bases between. The CDR3 spells CASSFTANSPLHF. CDR3 DNA: TGTGCCAGCAGCTTCACAGCCAATTCACCCCTCCACTTT.

The V and J genes are TRBV7-9 and TRBJ1-2; D ambiguous. Trimming left V 0 bases short and J 4 bases short, with 12 bases between. From germline, CDR1 is SEHNR and CDR2 FQNEAQ (reference sequence). The CDR3 length is 15 residues. Here the CDR3 DNA reads TGTGCCAGCAGCTTAGCGGTAAGCGGCACCTATGGCTACACCTTC. Its translation is CASSLAVSGTYGYTF.

This sequence joins TRBV12-3 or TRBV12-4 and TRBJ2-7; D is possibly TRBD2 (6 bases). The germline V and J ends were trimmed by 5 bases and 3 bases, with 11 bases remaining between them. The CDR3 consists of 13 residues. DNA for the CDR3: TGTGCCAGCAGTGACGGGGGAATCTACGAGCAGTACTTC. This sequence encodes CASSDGGIYEQYF.

This rearrangement joins TRBV2 to TRBJ1-5; the match to TRBD1 covers 9 bases. The CDR3 totals 12 residues. With 10 bases clipped from V and 5 bases from J, the junction kept 3 bases outside the gene matches. Germline lookup yields CDR1 SNHLY and CDR2 FYNNEI. The CDR3 DNA reads TGTGCCACCCGGACAGGGGATCAGCCCCAGCATTTT. It yields the protein CATRTGDQPQHF.

The gene calls are TRBV5-4 and TRBJ2-5; D gene unclear. From germline, CDR1 is SGHNT and CDR2 YYREEE (reference sequence). The germline V and J ends were trimmed by 5 bases and 3 bases, with 14 bases remaining between them. This CDR3 has 14 residues. The CDR3 bases are TGTGCCAGCAGTTCCACCGGAGATGAAGAGACCCAGTACTTC. Translated, it gives CASSSTGDEETQYF.

The V call is TRBV7-8, the J call TRBJ1-1; no clear D gene. The germline gives CDR1 SGHVS, CDR2 FQNEAQ. The CDR3 has 14 amino acids. The V and J ends lost 3 bases and 0 bases respectively, with 8 bases between them. The CDR3 region has the DNA TGTGCCAGCAGCTTTGGGAGAATGAACACTGAAGCTTTCTTT. Translating gives CASSFGRMNTEAFF.

The chain couples TRBV30 to TRBJ1-5; 9 bases fit TRBD1. CDR1 GTSNPN and CDR2 SVGIG come from the germline V gene (reference sequence). V was clipped by 4 bases and J by 4 bases; unmatched bases: 8. There are 15 residues in the CDR3. The CDR3 loop reads CAWNSGTGRNQPQHF. The CDR3 nucleotides read TGTGCCTGGAATTCCGGGACAGGGAGAAATCAGCCCCAGCATTTT.

V usage is TRBV29-1 and J usage is TRBJ2-5; unclear D gene. Trimming left V 6 bases short and J 1 base short, with 9 bases between. The CDR3 spans 12 residues. Per germline, CDR1 SQVTM and CDR2 ANQGSEA. This chain's CDR3 is CSVWRSQETQYF. In nucleotides, the CDR3 is TGCAGCGTGTGGAGATCCCAAGAGACCCAGTACTTC.

The V call is TRBV30, the J call TRBJ2-2; D unclear. V gave up 4 bases and J gave up 6 bases, with 6 bases separating them. In germline, CDR1 is GTSNPN, CDR2 SVGIG (reference sequence). The CDR3 has 11 residues. The CDR3 is CAWIEPGELFF. As DNA, the CDR3 is TGTGCCTGGATTGAGCCCGGGGAGCTGTTTTTT. Full variable domain (rest looked up from reference TRBV30 and TRBJ2-2): SQTIHQWPATLVQPVGSPLSLECTVEGTSNPNLYWYRQAAGRGLQLLFYSVGIGQISSEVPQNLSASRPQDRQFILSSKKLLLSDSGFYLCAWIEPGELFFGEGSRLTVL.

This sequence joins TRBV5-1 and TRBJ1-2; a possible D gene is TRBD1 (6 bases). Germline values: CDR1 SGHRS, CDR2 YFSETQ. V was cut by 5 bases and J by 8 bases, with 13 bases left in between. CDR3 length: 12 residues. CDR3 nucleotide sequence: TGCGCCAGCAGAGTCGGGACAAGGGGCTACACCTTC. Its translation: CASRVGTRGYTF.

This chain joins TRBV18 and TRBJ1-1, with D perhaps TRBD1 (6 bases). Trimming shortened V by 6 bases and J by 5 bases, and 16 bases separated the two germline ends. Germline CDR1 is KGHSH and CDR2 is LQKENI. CDR3 length: 14 residues. Here the CDR3 DNA reads TGTGCCAGCTCCCCCCGGACAGATAGTACTGAAGCTTTCTTT. Protein sequence: CASSPRTDSTEAFF.

V and J are TRBV24-1 and TRBJ2-2, with 7 bases identical to TRBD2. From germline, CDR1 is KGHDR and CDR2 SFDVKD. The V segment lost 4 bases and the J segment 7 bases; nucleotides outside the gene matches: 8. The CDR3 has 15 residues. CDR3 residues: CATSEAGTIYGELFF. The CDR3 DNA reads as TGTGCCACCAGTGAGGCCGGGACTATCTACGGGGAGCTGTTTTTT.

The chain uses TRBV6-2 or TRBV6-3 and TRBJ1-5; TRBD1 might be the D (5 bases). V lost 4 bases, J lost 4 bases, and 14 bases lay in between. The germline gives CDR1 MNHEY, CDR2 SVGEGT. This CDR3 has 15 residues. In DNA form, the CDR3 reads TGTGCCAGCAGTTGGGAGGGACGAGATAATCAGCCCCAGCATTTT. It specifies CASSWEGRDNQPQHF.

V is TRBV2 and J is TRBJ2-1; 7 bases are a match to TRBD2. Trimming removed 6 bases from V and 8 bases from J; junction bases left unmatched: 16. Germline values: CDR1 SNHLY, CDR2 FYNNEI. The CDR3 has 16 residues. The CDR3 sequence: CASSMDGLGFSYEQFF. Here the CDR3 DNA reads TGTGCCAGCAGCATGGATGGACTAGGCTTCTCCTATGAGCAGTTCTTC.

The chain employs TRBV24-1 and TRBJ2-2, with D unclear. CDR1 is KGHDR and CDR2 is SFDVKD in the germline V gene. The CDR3 has 12 residues. Trimming stripped 9 bases from V and 5 bases from J, with 9 bases between. CDR3 coding DNA: TGTGCCACCCAAAAGGAGACCGGGGAGCTGTTTTTT. Its protein is CATQKETGELFF.

The rearrangement uses TRBV12-5 and TRBJ2-2, with D tentatively TRBD2 (5 bases). Trimming pared 8 bases from V and 5 bases from J, leaving 12 bases between. Germline-derived CDR1 and CDR2 are LGHNT and FRNRAP. The length of the CDR3 is 13 residues. Here the CDR3 reads CASTGKATGELFF. The DNA of the CDR3 is TGTGCTAGTACGGGGAAAGCAACCGGGGAGCTGTTTTTT. The full variable domain, rest sourced from reference TRBV12-5 and TRBJ2-2, is DARVTQTPRHKVTEMGQEVTMRCQPILGHNTVFWYRQTMMQGLELLAYFRNRAPLDDSGMPKDRFSAEMPDATLATLKIQPSEPRDSAVYFCASTGKATGELFFGEGSRLTVL.

The chain recombines TRBV15 with TRBJ2-5, with D possibly being TRBD1 (6 bases). The V gene's germline CDR1 is LNHNV and CDR2 YYDKDF (reference sequence). The CDR3 is made up of 14 amino acids. V was clipped by 1 base and J by 7 bases, with 13 bases between them. CDR3 sequence: CATSRGAGARTQYF. As DNA, the CDR3 is TGTGCCACCAGCAGAGGGGCAGGGGCCAGGACCCAGTACTTC.

This clone showed up just a few times. The chain combines TRBV6-1 with TRBJ2-7; D is undetermined. The germline V and J ends were trimmed by 3 bases and 5 bases, with 5 bases remaining between them. The length of the CDR3 is 11 residues. CDR1 is MNHNS, CDR2 SASEGT, per germline. In nucleotides, the CDR3 is TGTGCCAGCAGTGATCGAGACGAGCAGTACTTC. As protein: CASSDRDEQYF.

The table lists this clone with a count of one. The identical CDR3 is also encoded by other nucleotide sequences in the sample. The chain uses TRBV19 and TRBJ1-1; D gene ambiguous. The CDR3 length is 11 residues. The V end lost 1 base, the J end lost 7 bases, and 4 bases lay between the germline ends. Germline V lookup: CDR1 LNHDA, CDR2 SQIVND (reference sequence). The CDR3 coding sequence is TGTGCCAGTAGTATAGTTAATGAAGCTTTCTTT. It yields the protein CASSIVNEAFF.

The chain is built from TRBV7-2 and TRBJ2-3; 11 nucleotides line up with TRBD2. This CDR3 has 18 residues. Trimming at V came to 5 bases and at J to 6 bases, leaving 16 bases not matched to a gene. The V gene's germline CDR1 is SGHTA and CDR2 FQGNSA. CDR3 in amino acids: CASSPRIIAGGILDTQYF. The DNA for the CDR3 is TGTGCCAGCAGCCCACGAATCATAGCGGGGGGGATTTTGGATACGCAGTATTTT.

In its sample, this clone was seen once. The chain combines TRBV12-5 with TRBJ2-7, with D possibly matching TRBD2 (7 bases). The V end was cut by 0 bases, the J end by 6 bases, with 21 bases between. The CDR3 contains 17 residues. Germline assignment: CDR1 LGHNT and CDR2 FRNRAP. The DNA of the CDR3 is TGTGCTAGTGGTTTGGTAGCCGGGGGACTACAGGGTGGCGAGCAGTACTTC. This codes for CASGLVAGGLQGGEQYF.

This clone was seen repeatedly, ten times or more. Other DNA sequences in this specimen translate into the identical CDR3. The chain joins TRBV18 to TRBJ1-5; 7 nucleotides agree with TRBD1. Trimming cost V 6 bases and J 3 bases; bases outside gene matches: 5. The V gene's germline CDR1 is KGHSH and CDR2 LQKENI. The CDR3 sequence is 14 residues long. The CDR3 DNA is TGTGCCAGCTCCCGGACAGGCAACAATCAGCCCCAGCATTTT. Its protein is CASSRTGNNQPQHF.

The chain employs TRBV15 and TRBJ2-7; 7 nucleotides line up with TRBD1. V shed 3 bases and J 0 bases; nucleotides not matched to a gene: 2. Germline V gene data show CDR1 as LNHNV and CDR2 as YYDKDF (reference sequence). CDR3 size: 14 residues. CDR3 region: CATSRTGNSYEQYF. CDR3 in DNA: TGTGCCACCAGCAGGACAGGGAACTCCTACGAGCAGTACTTC.

V gene TRBV25-1 combines with J gene TRBJ2-1, with D perhaps TRBD1 (7 bases). The germline CDR1 and CDR2 sequences are MGHDK and SYGVNS. V lost 6 bases and J 5 bases, leaving 17 bases between the germline ends. The CDR3 consists of 15 residues. The CDR3 sequence is CASRGPGGIHNEQFF. The CDR3 DNA reads as TGTGCCAGCAGGGGGCCAGGGGGGATCCACAATGAGCAGTTCTTC.

The chain links TRBV9 to TRBJ2-3; the match to TRBD2 covers 8 bases. The V gene end was trimmed by 1 base and the J gene end by 1 base; junction bases not matched to a gene: 5. This CDR3 is built from 16 residues. Germline V CDR1 and CDR2: SGDLS, YYNGEE. This chain's CDR3 is CASSVMVRGGTDTQYF. As DNA, the CDR3 is TGTGCCAGCAGCGTAATGGTGCGGGGGGGCACAGATACGCAGTATTTT.